Listed here are 20 T cell receptor beta chains from one sample, sequenced in a study of blood T cell repertoires in COVID-19. The data were produced by immunoSEQ multiplex PCR, yet TCRdb's version contains in-frame clones alone and is incomplete. The repertoire holds about 190,000 clones, approximately 90% seen once, with about 4.5% in the top ten. Source material: peripheral blood. These receptors all come from a human donor in a cohort sampled during active COVID-19.

The gene calls are TRBV6-5 and TRBJ2-2; D unclear. The V gene's germline CDR1 is MNHEY and CDR2 SVGAGI. Trimming removed 10 bases at V and 6 bases at J, with 12 bases between. The CDR3 consists of 12 residues. CDR3 coding DNA: TGTGCCACTCAGAGGAGCGCCGGGGAGCTGTTTTTT. This codes for CATQRSAGELFF.

The DNA for the CDR3 is TGTGCCAGTACTGGACACAGCAATCAGCCCCAGCATTTT. Its translation is CASTGHSNQPQHF. The chain links TRBV28 to TRBJ1-5, with D perhaps TRBD1 (5 bases). The CDR3 has 13 amino acids. V was clipped by 9 bases and J by 1 base, with 10 bases between them. Germline CDR1 reads MDHEN; CDR2 reads SYDVKM.

V gene TRBV27 combines with J gene TRBJ2-4, with D possibly TRBD1 on 5 matching bases. V shed 0 bases and J shed 5 bases, with 8 bases lying between them. The CDR3 consists of 14 residues. The germline gives CDR1 MNHEY, CDR2 SMNVEV (reference sequence). CDR3 sequence reads: CASSLSGPQNIQYF. The CDR3, as DNA: TGTGCCAGCAGTTTATCGGGGCCCCAAAACATTCAGTACTTC.

The gene calls are TRBV3-1 (or the pseudogene TRBV3-2) and TRBJ2-1; 7 bases are a match to TRBD2. This CDR3 region has 14 residues. Unmatched junction bases numbered 12, after V lost 6 bases and J lost 10 bases. Germline loops: CDR1 LGHDT, CDR2 YNNKEL (reference sequence). The chain's CDR3 is CASRRDGTTEEQFF. CDR3 sequence (DNA): TGTGCCAGCAGACGAGACGGGACTACGGAAGAGCAGTTCTTC.

The rearrangement joins TRBV7-2 to TRBJ1-2; D perhaps matches TRBD1 (5 bases). Trimming left V 2 bases short and J 2 bases short, with 15 bases between. Germline V lookup: CDR1 SGHTA, CDR2 FQGNSA. The CDR3 is 16 amino acids. The CDR3 spells CASSLTEGAGNYGYTF. The CDR3 DNA reads TGTGCCAGCAGCTTAACCGAAGGGGCGGGGAACTATGGCTACACCTTC.

This chain connects TRBV25-1 to TRBJ1-3, with D possibly being TRBD1 (6 bases). The CDR3 totals 14 residues. V shed 6 bases and J shed 0 bases, with 9 bases lying between them. CDR1 and CDR2 from the germline V gene are MGHDK and SYGVNS. The DNA for the CDR3 is TGTGCCAGCAGGGGGGGGCTCTCTGGAAACACCATATATTTT. It is translated as CASRGGLSGNTIYF.

V gene TRBV4-3 combines with J gene TRBJ2-7, with TRBD1 matching 8 bases. J gave up 1 base and V 3 bases, and 5 bases lay outside the gene matches. The CDR3 contains 15 residues. Germline V gene lookup returns CDR1 LGHNA and CDR2 YSLEER. The CDR3 DNA follows: TGCGCCAGCAGCCAGTGGACAGGGATTTCCTACGAGCAGTACTTC. Protein: CASSQWTGISYEQYF.

This clone was picked up one time. V is TRBV4-1 and J is TRBJ2-7; D is undetermined. Deletions cut 1 base from V and 7 bases from J, with 11 bases between. Germline V lookup: CDR1 MGHRA, CDR2 YSYEKL. This CDR3 has 13 amino acids. The CDR3 spells CASSQGANAEQYF. In DNA form, the CDR3 reads TGCGCCAGCAGCCAAGGAGCGAATGCTGAGCAGTACTTC.

The chain employs TRBV4-3 and TRBJ2-4; D is possibly TRBD2 (6 bases). The CDR3 is 13 amino acids. From germline, CDR1 is LGHNA and CDR2 YSLEER. The V gene lost 0 bases and the J gene lost 10 bases, with 10 bases spanning the gap. The CDR3 region is CASSQDGAGIQYF. The DNA of the CDR3 is TGCGCCAGCAGCCAAGATGGTGCGGGGATTCAGTACTTC.

The CDR3 loop is CASSPNSNSPLHF. CDR3 in DNA: TGTGCCAGCAGCCCGAATAGTAATTCACCCCTCCACTTT. The V gene is TRBV3-1 (or the pseudogene TRBV3-2), the J gene TRBJ1-6; no reliable D call. Germline CDR1 LGHDT, CDR2 YNNKEL (reference sequence). The V gene lost 4 bases and the J gene lost 6 bases, with 7 bases spanning the gap. CDR3 size: 13 residues.

This chain uses TRBV3-1 (or the pseudogene TRBV3-2) with TRBJ2-3; 8 bases match TRBD2. CDR3 length: 17 amino acids. CDR1 is LGHDT and CDR2 is YNNKEL in the germline V gene (reference sequence). The V segment lost 3 bases and the J segment 5 bases; nucleotides outside the gene matches: 13. The CDR3 bases are TGTGCCAGCAGCCACCACCTTGCGGGGGGTAGGGGAGATACGCAGTATTTT. This translates into CASSHHLAGGRGDTQYF.

CDR3 in amino acids: CASSQDRPLSNSPLHF. The CDR3 DNA is TGTGCCAGCAGCCAAGACCGTCCGCTAAGTAATTCACCCCTCCACTTT. The chain recombines TRBV14 with TRBJ1-6, with D uncertain. The germline V gene encodes CDR1 SGHDN and CDR2 FVKESK. The CDR3 length is 16 residues. The V and J ends lost 0 bases and 6 bases respectively, with 12 bases between them.

About this clone itself: The sample carries other DNA sequences with the same CDR3. V is TRBV5-4 and J is TRBJ2-5; D gene unclear. Germline V gene data show CDR1 as SGHNT and CDR2 as YYREEE (reference sequence). V was clipped by 0 bases and J by 5 bases, with 14 bases between them. The CDR3 is 15 residues long. Written as DNA, the CDR3 is TGTGCCAGCAGCTTGGAGACGCCCTCGAGGGAGACCCAGTACTTC. This codes for CASSLETPSRETQYF.

This clone appeared a single time. The rearrangement joins TRBV5-1 to TRBJ1-6; 9 bases match TRBD1. V lost 3 bases and J lost 7; bases outside the gene matches: 2. Per the germline V gene, CDR1 is SGHRS and CDR2 is YFSETQ. This CDR3 region has 14 residues. In DNA, the CDR3 is TGCGCCAGCAGCTCCGGACAGGGGAATTCACCCCTCCACTTT. Protein: CASSSGQGNSPLHF.

The chain links TRBV11-3 to TRBJ2-7; 11 bases match TRBD1. Per germline, CDR1 SGHNT and CDR2 YENEEA. The CDR3 length is 15 residues. The V segment lost 4 bases and the J segment 7 bases; nucleotides outside the gene matches: 9. CDR3 DNA sequence: TGTGCCAGCAGCTACAGCGGACAGGGGGCGAGTGAGCAGTACTTC. Residues: CASSYSGQGASEQYF.

V gene TRBV6-5 combines with J gene TRBJ2-7; TRBD2 matches 7 bases. This CDR3 has 14 residues. Trimming at V came to 7 bases and at J to 5 bases, leaving 11 bases not matched to a gene. Germline V gene data show CDR1 as MNHEY and CDR2 as SVGAGI. The CDR3 reads CASIRPGLSNEQYF. The CDR3 DNA is TGTGCCAGCATAAGGCCGGGACTAAGCAACGAGCAGTACTTC.

The V call is TRBV5-1, the J call TRBJ2-5, with TRBD1 as a possible D gene (6 bases). The CDR3 spans 16 residues. V lost 4 bases to trimming and J lost 5 bases, with 21 bases between them. The germline CDR1 and CDR2 sequences are SGHRS and YFSETQ. As DNA, the CDR3 is TGCGCCAGCAGCGCGAACGACAGGCTAGGGATGGAGACCCAGTACTTC. Its protein product is CASSANDRLGMETQYF.

This chain's CDR3 is CASSFAPGSYEQYF. The CDR3 DNA follows: TGTGCCAGCAGCTTTGCTCCAGGGTCCTACGAGCAGTACTTC. The chain combines TRBV7-9 with TRBJ2-7; TRBD1 might be the D (5 bases). Germline V gene lookup returns CDR1 SEHNR and CDR2 FQNEAQ (reference sequence). V dropped 3 bases and J dropped 1 base, with 10 bases sitting between them. The CDR3 sequence is 14 residues long. Full variable domain (outside the CDR3, taken from reference TRBV7-9 and TRBJ2-7): DTGVSQNPRHKITKRGQNVTFRCDPISEHNRLYWYRQTLGQGPEFLTYFQNEAQLEKSRLLSDRFSAERPKGSFSTLEIQRTEQGDSAMYLCASSFAPGSYEQYFGPGTRLTVT.

As concerns this clone: The junction shows a germline mismatch at one end, possibly a read error. The V call is TRBV3-1 (or the pseudogene TRBV3-2), the J call TRBJ1-2; 9 bases are a match to TRBD1. Germline V CDR1 and CDR2: LGHDT, YNNKEL (reference sequence). The CDR3 loop spans 12 amino acids. In DNA, the CDR3 is TGTGCCAGCAGCCAATCGGGACAGGGCTCCACCTTC. The encoded protein is CASSQSGQGSTF.

The V and J genes are TRBV4-2 and TRBJ1-4, with 8 bases fitting TRBD1. The germline V gene has CDR1 LGHNA and CDR2 YNFKEQ. This CDR3 is 15 amino acids long. V was clipped by 2 bases and J by 8 bases; unmatched bases: 7. The CDR3: CASSQPDRGGEKLFF. CDR3 DNA sequence: TGTGCCAGCAGCCAACCAGACAGGGGTGGGGAAAAACTGTTTTTT.